The TCR beta chain under discussion was sequenced for a study of T cell responses to AZD1222 COVID-19 vaccine. Assay used: immunoSEQ multiplex PCR; TCRdb lists only in-frame clones, some missing. The sample shows 130,000 or so clones, around 93% of them seen only once. In its sample, this clone was seen once. The V gene lost 2 bases and the J gene lost 0 bases, with 2 bases spanning the gap. Germline V CDR1 and CDR2: LGHDT, YNNKEL (reference sequence). The length of the CDR3 is 13 residues. Sequences were derived from peripheral blood, sampled on day 0 of AZD1222 vaccination. The V call is TRBV3-1 (or the pseudogene TRBV3-2), the J call TRBJ1-5; D is unclear. This sequence originates from an adult in good health. CDR3 region: CASSQFSNQPQHF. The CDR3 nucleotides are TGTGCCAGCAGCCAATTTAGCAATCAGCCCCAGCATTTT.